One T cell receptor beta chain is described in this entry. The CDR3 length is 16 residues. Trimming stripped 4 bases from V and 0 bases from J, with 10 bases between. Germline values: CDR1 SGHVS, CDR2 FNYEAQ. The data are from a study of T cell repertoires in cytomegalovirus infection. TCRdb passed the reads through MiXCR, listing each CDR3 protein once. This sample has 200,000 to 300,000 distinct CDR3 sequences, with about 12% found just once. Sequencing input: PBMCs. This clonotype was sampled from a human donor in good health (CMV status not recorded). Some clones in this sample may be carry-over from other donors' samples. The chain employs TRBV7-6 and TRBJ1-6, with D unresolved. The CDR3 nucleotides are TGTGCCAGCAGCTCGGACCAAGACTCCTATAATTCACCCCTCCACTTT. It translates to CASSSDQDSYNSPLHF.